These T cell receptor beta chains were read from a single sample in a study of technical replicates of blood from several donors. Profiling relied on immunoSEQ multiplex PCR, and the TCRdb table lists in-frame clones only, not all of them. The repertoire holds approximately 70,000 clones, around 92% seen once, with around 0.42% in the top ten. The sequenced sample consisted of T cells isolated from PBMCs. The receptors come from a human donor in good health. The CDR3 runs from the conserved cysteine through the conserved F or W. Each record gives: D gene, clone size, V gene, J gene, CDR3 DNA, CDR3 protein. D genes are given only for firm matches. Size tells how often a clone was seen (once, few, many) or the class of an expanded clone, and some rows leave it out.

>TRBD2|.|TRBV28|TRBJ2-7
TGTGCCAGCAGCTCAGGACTAGCGGGGGACTACGAGCAGTACTTC
CASSSGLAGDYEQYF
>TRBD2|.|TRBV6-5|TRBJ2-1
TGTGCCAGCAGTAGCGGGACGGCCGATCAGTTCTTC
CASSSGTADQFF
>.|.|TRBV10-3|TRBJ2-1
TGTGCCATCAGTGGGAGCGGGCGACCCAATGAGCAGTTCTTC
CAISGSGRPNEQFF
>.|.|TRBV30|TRBJ1-3
TGTGCCTGGAGCGGAGACTCTGGAAACACCATATATTTT
CAWSGDSGNTIYF
>TRBD2|.|TRBV19|TRBJ2-7
TGTGCCAGTACGGGACTAGCCAACGGCGAGCAGTACTTC
CASTGLANGEQYF
>TRBD2|.|TRBV6-5|TRBJ2-7
TGTGCCAGCAAAGCGGGCCTAGCGGTCTCCTACGAGCAGTACTTC
CASKAGLAVSYEQYF
>.|.|TRBV11-3|TRBJ2-7
TGTGCCAGCAGCTCCTACAGGGAATACGAGCAGTACTTC
CASSSYREYEQYF
>TRBD1|few|TRBV5-4|TRBJ1-1
TGTGCCAGCAGCATAGGGACAGGCCCTGAAGCTTTCTTT
CASSIGTGPEAFF
>.|.|TRBV4-3|TRBJ1-4
TGCGCCAGCAGCCGCAAGAGGTTTACGGGTGAAAAACTGTTTTTT
CASSRKRFTGEKLFF
>.|.|TRBV5-1|TRBJ2-3
TGCGCCAGCAGCTTGATCGGGAACGGTCTCCATACGCAGTATTTT
CASSLIGNGLHTQYF
>.|.|TRBV7-3|TRBJ2-3
TGTGCCAGCAGCCGCACCGACTATAGCACAGATACGCAGTATTTT
CASSRTDYSTDTQYF
>.|.|TRBV7-3|TRBJ1-1
TGTGCCAGCAGCGTGGCAGGTTACAACACTGAAGCTTTCTTT
CASSVAGYNTEAFF
>TRBD1|.|TRBV7-3|TRBJ2-2
TGTGCCAGCAGCTTCCCCGGGACAGGGGCCGGGGAGCTGTTTTTT
CASSFPGTGAGELFF
>.|.|TRBV7-2|TRBJ2-5
TGTGCCAGCAGCTTAATCGTCTTTGAGACCCAGTACTTC
CASSLIVFETQYF
>TRBD2|.|TRBV6-5|TRBJ2-3
TGTGCCAGCAGTATAGCGGGAGGGGCCGAAACGCAGTATTTT
CASSIAGGAETQYF
>.|.|TRBV7-3|TRBJ2-1
TGTGCCAGCAGCTTAGAGGCTAGTTATTACAATGAGCAGTTCTTC
CASSLEASYYNEQFF
>.|once|TRBV4-1|TRBJ2-7
TGCGCCAGCAGCCAGGAGGGGTCCTCCTACGAGCAGTACTTC
CASSQEGSSYEQYF
>.|.|TRBV30|TRBJ1-2
TGTGCCTGGAGTACTTCAAGAACAGGGTTATGCACCTTC
CAWSTSRTGLCTF
>.|.|TRBV9|TRBJ1-4
TGTGCCAGCACCCGGGGGGCGACTAATGAAAAACTGTTTTTT
CASTRGATNEKLFF
>.|.|TRBV7-9|TRBJ2-7
TGTGCCAGCAGATCGACAGGCTCCTCTGGTTATTCCTACGAGCAGTACTTC
CASRSTGSSGYSYEQYF
>.|.|TRBV7-2|TRBJ1-5
TGTGCCAGCAGCAGAGCTTCCAGGGTGGATCAGCCCCAGCATTTT
CASSRASRVDQPQHF
>.|.|TRBV25-1|TRBJ2-1
TGTGCCAGCAGTGAAGGCATACAGTTCTTC
CASSEGIQFF
>.|.|TRBV6-1|TRBJ1-1
TGTGCCAGCAGTGACAGGGGCACCCTAGTTACTTTCTTT
CASSDRGTLVTFF
>.|few|TRBV7-2|TRBJ2-7
TGTGCCAGCAGCGCCTCAAGGAGCTCCTACGAGCAGTACTTC
CASSASRSSYEQYF
>.|.|TRBV18|TRBJ1-5
TGTGCCAGCTCACCGCTGGACACAGGTGGTAGTCAGCCCCAGCATTTT
CASSPLDTGGSQPQHF
>.|.|TRBV27|TRBJ1-5
TGTGCCAGCAGATCAGGGTCGAAGGATCAGCCCCAGCATTTT
CASRSGSKDQPQHF
>.|once|TRBV29-1|TRBJ2-3
TGCAGCGTTGAATCGGGGTTTGCAGATACGCAGTATTTT
CSVESGFADTQYF
>.|few|TRBV9|TRBJ1-1
TGTGCCATGGCAAAGAACACTGAAGCTTTCTTT
CAMAKNTEAFF
>TRBD1|.|TRBV6-5|TRBJ2-1
TGTGCCAGCAGGGGACAGGGGGAGTACAATGAGCAGTTCTTC
CASRGQGEYNEQFF
>.|.|TRBV28|TRBJ1-3
TGTGCCAGCAGCCGGTCGCGGGGAAACACCATATATTTT
CASSRSRGNTIYF
>.|.|TRBV7-9|TRBJ1-2
TGTGCCAGCAGCCCGGAAAGAGACACCCATGGCTACACCTTC
CASSPERDTHGYTF
>.|.|TRBV2|TRBJ1-2
TGTGCCAGCAGGTACACAGGCTATGGCTACACCTTC
CASRYTGYGYTF
>TRBD1|.|TRBV2|TRBJ2-5
TGTGCCAGCAGGGGGACAGGGGGTGGGGAGACCCAGTACTTC
CASRGTGGGETQYF
>TRBD2|.|TRBV27|TRBJ2-7
TGTGCCAGCAGTTGGGGACTAGGCCGCTACGAGCAGTACTTC
CASSWGLGRYEQYF
>.|.|TRBV6-1|TRBJ2-7
TGTGCCAGTAGAATACAGGGATCCTCCTACGAGCAGTACTTC
CASRIQGSSYEQYF
>TRBD1|.|TRBV7-9|TRBJ1-2
TGTGCCAGCAGCTTAAAAGGGACAGGGGAAGAGAGCTACACCTTC
CASSLKGTGEESYTF
>.|.|TRBV11-2|TRBJ2-3
TGTGCCAGCAGCTCACTGCTATCCTCGGGGGGCACAGATACGCAGTATTTT
CASSSLLSSGGTDTQYF
>TRBD1|.|TRBV28|TRBJ1-5
TGTGCCAGCAGTTTATTAGACAGGGCCATCGGGCCCCAGCATTTT
CASSLLDRAIGPQHF
>.|.|TRBV27|TRBJ1-3
TGTGCCAGCCACAGCGGAAACACCATATATTTT
CASHSGNTIYF
>TRBD2|.|TRBV11-2|TRBJ2-1
TGTGCCAGCAGGGACAAGCTGGGACTAGCGGGAGTCGATGAGCAGTTCTTC
CASRDKLGLAGVDEQFF
>TRBD2|.|TRBV5-6|TRBJ2-3
TGTGCCAGCATCGGATTAATGACTAGCGGGAGCACAGATACGCAGTATTTT
CASIGLMTSGSTDTQYF
>.|.|TRBV5-4|TRBJ2-6
TGTGCCAGCAGTTATATCAGGGGCTCTGGGGCCAACGTCCTGACTTTC
CASSYIRGSGANVLTF
>.|few|TRBV5-1|TRBJ1-1
TGCGCCAGCAGCTTAGGGGTGTCGGACACTGAAGCTTTCTTT
CASSLGVSDTEAFF
>.|.|TRBV4-1|TRBJ1-2
TGCGCCAGCAGCCTACTCGAGATGGGTTCGGCGGGCGGCTACACCTTC
CASSLLEMGSAGGYTF
>.|.|TRBV5-1|TRBJ1-1
TGCGCCAGCAGCCAGACAGCAAACACTGAAGCTTTCTTT
CASSQTANTEAFF
>.|.|TRBV27|TRBJ2-7
TGTGCCAGCAGTTTAGTGCCCGGGAGTGGATACGAGCAGTACTTC
CASSLVPGSGYEQYF
>.|.|TRBV7-2|TRBJ2-3
TGTGCCAGCAGCTTAGCGGGAGTGGCAGATACGCAGTATTTT
CASSLAGVADTQYF
>TRBD1|.|TRBV5-4|TRBJ2-7
TGTGCCAGCAGCTCGACAGGGTACTACGAGCAGTACTTC
CASSSTGYYEQYF
>.|.|TRBV11-2|TRBJ2-5
TGTGCCAGCAGTATACGACCCGGGACACAAGAGACCCAGTACTTC
CASSIRPGTQETQYF
>TRBD2|.|TRBV6-5|TRBJ2-7
TGTGCCAGCAGTTATGGACTAGCGGCGACTTACGAGCAGTACTTC
CASSYGLAATYEQYF
>TRBD1|.|TRBV6-5|TRBJ2-2
TGTGCCACAGCGACAGGGGAAGAATCCGGGGAGCTGTTTTTT
CATATGEESGELFF
>.|.|TRBV6-1|TRBJ2-2
TGTGCCAGCAGTGAATTAACGGGAGAGTCCGGGGAGCTGTTTTTT
CASSELTGESGELFF
>.|.|TRBV7-8|TRBJ2-5
TGTGCCAGCAGCGCGGGACTCACCATGGAGGAGACCCAGTACTTC
CASSAGLTMEETQYF
>.|.|TRBV11-1|TRBJ2-2
TGTGCCAGCAGCCCTTACGAACTTAGCGGGGAGCTGTTTTTT
CASSPYELSGELFF